The sequence of this T cell receptor beta chain was determined in a study of patients and donors after allogeneic stem cell transplantation. TCRdb re-called the RT-PCR reads with MiXCR, one entry per CDR3 protein. In the table there are over 150,000 distinct CDR3 sequences, more than 35% of which are singletons. This clonotype turned up a few times. CDR3 length: 13 amino acids. The V and J ends lost 2 bases and 5 bases respectively, with 9 bases between them. The germline V gene encodes CDR1 MNHNY and CDR2 SVGAGI (reference sequence). This receptor was identified in a human donor who was either an allogeneic HSCT recipient or a stem cell or donor lymphocyte infusion donor (not recorded which). It is not recorded whose cells these are; they may come from a transplant donor. The genes are TRBV6-6 and TRBJ2-5; D call uncertain. Specimen: blood, either unsorted or a sorted T cell fraction (not recorded which). CDR3 bases: TGTGCCAGCAGTTACGTGGCCGGTGAGACCCAGTACTTC. This sequence encodes CASSYVAGETQYF.